The sample holds a few counts of the clone carrying this T cell receptor beta chain. Its target is not known. The data originate from a study of blood T cells in healthy people across ages. The study, taken as a whole, reports: The diversity estimates, figures obtained from one million T cells, were considered underestimates.

Germline CDR1 is SQVTM and CDR2 is ANQGSEA. Trimming cost V 4 bases and J 7 bases; bases outside gene matches: 9. CDR3 length: 15 amino acids. A second PCR, run for roughly 6 to 11 cycles, used a sample-barcoded 5' primer plus a J-beta primer mix. Every sample returned 2.5 million or more CDR3-containing paired-end reads. TCRdb used MiXCR to reprocess the 5' RACE reads, holding one entry per CDR3 protein. The sample includes around 500,000 distinct CDR3 sequences, 45% to 55% of them seen just once. Input material: blood. The source of this sequence is a man aged 80 or over in good health. The chain combines TRBV29-1 with TRBJ2-1; TRBD2 aligns across 11 bases. The CDR3 sequence: CSVVSSGGAPNEQFF. CDR3 coding DNA: TGCAGCGTTGTTAGTAGCGGGGGGGCCCCTAATGAGCAGTTCTTC.